This T cell receptor (beta chain) was recovered during a study of blood T cell repertoires in COVID-19. Study-wide context: Sites across the United States, Italy and Spain contributed samples from acute and convalescent COVID-19. T cells, B-cell-depleted T cells, or PBMCs supplied cDNA or gDNA.

In the original analysis: Reference gene primers were amplified, and this amplification served to estimate nucleated cell counts. Only in-frame clones appear in the TCRdb table, and some are missing; sequencing was by immunoSEQ multiplex PCR. V, J and clone size are those of that table, while D and trimming were read from the DNA. The sample contains 60,000 to 70,000 clones, about 76% of which appear only once. Germline-derived CDR1 and CDR2 are SGHTA and FQGNSA. The CDR3 runs to 15 residues. The ends were cut back, 0 bases at V and 7 bases at J, with 13 bases in the middle. This sequence was found in a woman older than 75 with acute or convalescent COVID-19. The sample was peripheral blood. The rearrangement joins TRBV7-2 to TRBJ1-5, with D possibly being TRBD1 (6 bases). The CDR3 DNA sequence: TGTGCCAGCAGCTTAGCAACAGGGATCGGACAGCCCCAGCATTTT. This encodes CASSLATGIGQPQHF.